Below are 13 T cell receptor beta chains sequenced from a single sample in a study of control samples from healthy donors and cancer patients. The table came from immunoSEQ multiplex PCR; TCRdb's copy has only in-frame clones and leaves some out. Of 130,000 or so clones listed, about 87% are singletons. Sequenced input: blood. The receptor source for this set is a man aged 60 to 69 in good health.

This chain links TRBV7-6 with TRBJ2-1, with TRBD1 identical over 9 bases. J lost 8 bases, V lost 0 bases, and 5 bases had no gene match. Germline V gives CDR1 SGHVS, CDR2 FNYEAQ. This CDR3 is built from 15 residues. The CDR3 sequence is CASSLAQGAVDEQFF. CDR3 nucleotides: TGTGCCAGCAGCTTAGCACAGGGGGCTGTCGATGAGCAGTTCTTC.

The chain joins TRBV19 to TRBJ1-3; possibly TRBD1 for D (5 bases). This CDR3 contains 15 residues. Trimming took 6 bases from V and 0 from J, leaving 12 bases between them. From germline, CDR1 is LNHDA and CDR2 SQIVND (reference sequence). CDR3 DNA sequence: TGTGCCAGTAGCCGAGGCGGACACTCTGGAAACACCATATATTTT. Its translation: CASSRGGHSGNTIYF. Drawing the rest from reference TRBV19 and TRBJ1-3, the complete variable domain is DGGITQSPKYLFRKEGQNVTLSCEQNLNHDAMYWYRQDPGQGLRLIYYSQIVNDFQKGDIAEGYSVSREKKESFPLTVTSAQKNPTAFYLCASSRGGHSGNTIYFGEGSWLTVV.

The genes are TRBV24-1 and TRBJ2-5; the D call may be TRBD1 or TRBD2 (5 bases each). Trimming took off 2 bases at V and 2 bases at J, with 8 bases between the two ends. Per germline, CDR1 KGHDR and CDR2 SFDVKD. The CDR3 loop spans 14 amino acids. CDR3 residues: CATSDWDPQETQYF. The CDR3 region has the DNA TGTGCCACCAGTGATTGGGACCCTCAAGAGACCCAGTACTTC.

V usage is TRBV21-1 and J usage is TRBJ2-3; TRBD1 is the table's D call, not checked against the DNA. TRBV21-1 is a recognized pseudogene. CDR3 length: 13 residues. This chain's CDR3 is CASSRGRADTQYF. CDR3 in DNA: TGTGCCAGCAGCAGGGGGCGCGCAGATACGCAGTATTTT.

The chain links TRBV7-2 to TRBJ2-3; no clear D. CDR1 is SGHTA, CDR2 FQGNSA, per germline. V lost 3 bases and J 1 base, leaving 11 bases between the germline ends. This CDR3 contains 15 residues. The CDR3 bases are TGTGCCAGCAGCTTGAGCGTTTCAGGCACAGATACGCAGTATTTT. Protein sequence: CASSLSVSGTDTQYF.

The V and J genes are TRBV6-2 or TRBV6-3 and TRBJ2-7; 9 bases are shared with TRBD1. CDR1 and CDR2 from the germline V gene are MNHEY and SVGEGT. The ends lost 0 bases at V and 4 bases at J; junction bases unmatched: 10. The CDR3 spans 17 residues. This CDR3 reads CASSYSTRDRVEYEQYF. As DNA, the CDR3 is TGTGCCAGCAGTTACTCGACCAGGGACAGGGTCGAATACGAGCAGTACTTC.

As regards this clone: Other DNA sequences in the same sample also yield this CDR3. The chain is built from TRBV27 and TRBJ1-6; no firm D call. The CDR3 has 13 amino acids. V was cut by 6 bases and J by 0 bases, with 3 bases left in between. Germline loops: CDR1 MNHEY, CDR2 SMNVEV (reference sequence). CDR3 sequence reads: CASRGSYNSPLHF. The CDR3 DNA follows: TGTGCCAGCAGGGGCTCCTATAATTCACCCCTCCACTTT.

The V call is TRBV7-9, the J call TRBJ1-4, with 12 bases identical to TRBD1. CDR1 is SEHNR, CDR2 FQNEAQ, per germline (reference sequence). This CDR3 comprises 16 residues. V was clipped by 0 bases and J by 7 bases; unmatched bases: 3. The CDR3 nucleotides read TGTGCCAGCAGCTTAGCGGGGACAGGGGGCCGTGAAAAACTGTTTTTT. Protein product: CASSLAGTGGREKLFF.

The chain carries TRBV19 and TRBJ1-2; 9 nucleotides align to TRBD1. The CDR3 is made up of 14 amino acids. With V trimmed by 3 bases and J by 7 bases, 6 bases remained unmatched. Germline loops: CDR1 LNHDA, CDR2 SQIVND (reference sequence). CDR3 sequence (DNA): TGTGCCAGTAGTATTATACAGGGGGCTGTTGGCTACACCTTC. It yields the protein CASSIIQGAVGYTF.

The chain joins TRBV12-3 or TRBV12-4 to TRBJ1-5; D not resolved. Trimming removed 1 base from V and 7 bases from J, with 8 bases in between. The CDR3 spans 13 residues. The CDR3 nucleotides are TGTGCCAGCAGTTTAGAAGGGCGACAGCCCCAGCATTTT. This gives the protein CASSLEGRQPQHF.

This chain uses TRBV4-3 with TRBJ2-3; 10 bases match TRBD1. The CDR3 extends over 17 amino acids. V lost 1 base and J lost 6; bases outside the gene matches: 10. The germline V gene encodes CDR1 LGHNA and CDR2 YSLEER. The DNA for the CDR3 is TGCGCCAGCAGCCAAGGATCTGGGACAGGGGTCTTCGATACGCAGTATTTT. Translated, it gives CASSQGSGTGVFDTQYF.

The J gene is TRBJ1-3, the V gene TRBV28; D possibly corresponds to TRBD1 (5 bases). Trimming removed 2 bases at V and 0 bases at J, with 17 bases between. Germline V gene lookup returns CDR1 MDHEN and CDR2 SYDVKM. This CDR3 region has 18 residues. The CDR3 DNA follows: TGTGCCAGCAGTTTACCAAGTCGGGGGAAGAGCTCTGGAAACACCATATATTTT. It codes for CASSLPSRGKSSGNTIYF.

CDR3 residues: CATSWTLTQDYGYTF. The DNA for the CDR3 is TGTGCCACCAGCTGGACCTTGACCCAAGACTATGGCTACACCTTC. The chain carries TRBV15 and TRBJ1-2; D uncertain. The CDR3 is 15 residues long. The V and J ends lost 5 bases and 3 bases respectively, with 16 bases between them. CDR1 and CDR2 (germline): LNHNV, YYDKDF (reference sequence).